The present entry profiles one TCR beta chain with its context. No antigen is known for it. The table came from immunoSEQ multiplex PCR; TCRdb's copy has only in-frame clones and leaves some out. The profile covers about 53,000 clones, with 85% appearing a single time and 25% to 35% taken by the ten largest. The data belong to a study of radiotherapy plus CTLA-4 blockade in lung cancer. Whole-study context: Among all patients, 18% showed objective responses, while roughly 28% had disease control. Findings and limits, study-wide: With interferon-beta, early dynamics of blood T cell clones were reported to best predict response.

CDR3 length: 13 residues. The V gene lost 0 bases and the J gene lost 4 bases, with 6 bases spanning the gap. CDR1 SGHAT and CDR2 FQNNGV come from the germline V gene. The sequence derives from a human donor with non-small cell lung cancer whose response to radiotherapy plus ipilimumab could not be evaluated. Sequences were derived from peripheral blood, sampled from a patient treated with radiotherapy plus ipilimumab. The rearrangement links TRBV11-2 to TRBJ1-1, with D maybe TRBD1 (6 bases). This CDR3 reads CASSLDRGTEAFF. DNA of the CDR3: TGTGCCAGCAGCTTAGACAGGGGCACTGAAGCTTTCTTT.